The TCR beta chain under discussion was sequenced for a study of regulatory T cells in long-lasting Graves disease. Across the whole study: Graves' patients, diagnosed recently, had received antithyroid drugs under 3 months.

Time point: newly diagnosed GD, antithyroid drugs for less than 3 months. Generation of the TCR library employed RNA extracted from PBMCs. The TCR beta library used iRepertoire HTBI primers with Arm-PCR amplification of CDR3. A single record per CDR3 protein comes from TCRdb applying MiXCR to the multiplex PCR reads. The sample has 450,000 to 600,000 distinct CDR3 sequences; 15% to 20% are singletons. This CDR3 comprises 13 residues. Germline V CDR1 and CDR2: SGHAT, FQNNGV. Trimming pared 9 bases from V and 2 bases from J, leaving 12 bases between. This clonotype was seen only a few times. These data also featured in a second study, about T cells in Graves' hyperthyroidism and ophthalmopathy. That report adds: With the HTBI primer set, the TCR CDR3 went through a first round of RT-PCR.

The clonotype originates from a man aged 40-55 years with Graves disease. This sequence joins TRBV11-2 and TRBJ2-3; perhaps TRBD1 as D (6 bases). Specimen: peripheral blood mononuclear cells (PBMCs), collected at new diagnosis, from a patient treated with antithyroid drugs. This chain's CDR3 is CASTPGATDTQYF. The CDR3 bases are TGTGCCAGTACCCCAGGGGCCACAGATACGCAGTATTTT.